A single sample gave rise to the 27 T cell receptor beta chains below, sequenced in a study of blood T cell repertoires in COVID-19. Generated by immunoSEQ multiplex PCR, the TCRdb table keeps only in-frame clones and is missing some. Of over 200,000 clones in the sample, more than 75% are singletons; the top ten hold around 6.5%. Sample: peripheral blood. Every receptor here comes from a man older than 75 with acute or convalescent COVID-19.

The chain couples TRBV5-6 to TRBJ2-1; D ambiguous. Germline-derived CDR1 and CDR2 are SGHDT and YYEEEE. V lost 3 bases, J lost 3 bases, and 4 bases lay in between. This CDR3 spans 12 amino acids. DNA of the CDR3: TGTGCCAGCAGCTCCGTCTACAATGAGCAGTTCTTC. Translation gives CASSSVYNEQFF.

J is TRBJ2-1 and V is TRBV5-4; TRBD2 matches 9 bases. Germline lookup yields CDR1 SGHNT and CDR2 YYREEE (reference sequence). The CDR3 is 15 amino acids. V gave up 0 bases and J gave up 6 bases; unmatched junction bases: 4. The CDR3, as DNA: TGTGCCAGCAGCTTGGTGGCGGGAGGGGTCAATGAGCAGTTCTTC. This gives the protein CASSLVAGGVNEQFF.

This clone appeared a few times. The chain uses TRBV7-8 and TRBJ1-1; 7 bases are a match to TRBD1. The CDR3 has 14 residues. Germline-derived CDR1 and CDR2 are SGHVS and FQNEAQ. The ends lost 0 bases at V and 6 bases at J; junction bases unmatched: 4. In DNA form, the CDR3 reads TGTGCCAGCAGCTTAGCGCAGGGGGGCTCTGAAGCTTTCTTT. Its protein is CASSLAQGGSEAFF.

The J gene is TRBJ2-7, the V gene TRBV6-6; D uncertain. Per the germline V gene, CDR1 is MNHNY and CDR2 is SVGAGI (reference sequence). The CDR3 spans 14 residues. V was cut by 4 bases and J by 4 bases, with 14 bases left in between. CDR3 sequence (DNA): TGTGCCAGCAGTTTATCGGAGATTGTGTACGAGCAGTACTTC. Its protein product is CASSLSEIVYEQYF.

This clone was seen once. The chain links TRBV21-1 to TRBJ2-2; the D call in the table, TRBD2, was not verified against the DNA. TRBV21-1 is a known pseudogene. This CDR3 spans 14 amino acids. The CDR3 region is CASSKVSSPGELFF. CDR3 nucleotide sequence: TGTGCCAGCAGCAAAGTCTCTTCCCCCGGGGAGCTGTTTTTT.

This chain links TRBV19 with TRBJ1-1, with D possibly matching TRBD1 (6 bases). CDR3 length equals 15 residues. Looked up from germline, CDR1 is LNHDA and CDR2 is SQIVND (reference sequence). The V and J ends lost 1 base and 0 bases respectively, with 9 bases between them. In DNA form, the CDR3 reads TGTGCCAGTAGTATAGCCAGGGGCCTGAACACTGAAGCTTTCTTT. It translates to CASSIARGLNTEAFF.

The J gene is TRBJ2-2, the V gene TRBV2; D possibly corresponds to TRBD2 (5 bases). Trimming pared 6 bases from V and 4 bases from J, leaving 21 bases between. Germline V lookup: CDR1 SNHLY, CDR2 FYNNEI. The CDR3 is 17 amino acids. The CDR3 nucleotides read TGTGCCAGCAGCCCCTTCCCGGGCCCCGCGGGCACCGGGGAGCTGTTTTTT. This sequence encodes CASSPFPGPAGTGELFF.

V and J are TRBV18 and TRBJ2-5; tentatively, D is TRBD1 (6 bases). V was trimmed by 1 base and J by 1 base, leaving 7 bases between them. This CDR3 spans 14 amino acids. Germline V CDR1 and CDR2: KGHSH, LQKENI. DNA for the CDR3: TGTGCCAGCTCACCACGGGACATCCAAGAGACCCAGTACTTC. Its translation is CASSPRDIQETQYF.

J is TRBJ2-7 and V is TRBV9; 9 bases match TRBD1. V lost 3 bases and J lost 5; bases outside the gene matches: 9. The CDR3 is made up of 15 amino acids. Per germline, CDR1 SGDLS and CDR2 YYNGEE. CDR3 in DNA: TGTGCCAGCAGCGACCGGGACAGGGCGAGTAACGAGCAGTACTTC. Translation: CASSDRDRASNEQYF.

This clone was picked up one time. The chain has TRBV29-1 and TRBJ2-3; tentatively, D is TRBD1 (6 bases). Trimming cost V 3 bases and J 4 bases, with 8 bases left between them. The CDR3 extends over 12 amino acids. The germline gives CDR1 SQVTM, CDR2 ANQGSEA. In DNA form, the CDR3 reads TGCAGCGTTGAGAAGGGGGCAGATACGCAGTATTTT. Translation: CSVEKGADTQYF.

The J gene is TRBJ2-2, the V gene TRBV24-1; 8 bases agree with TRBD2. V was clipped by 3 bases and J by 5 bases; unmatched bases: 13. Germline V gene data show CDR1 as KGHDR and CDR2 as SFDVKD. This CDR3 is 18 amino acids long. CDR3: CATSDPRGGRFGTGELFF. CDR3 coding DNA: TGTGCCACCAGTGATCCCCGTGGCGGGAGGTTTGGTACCGGGGAGCTGTTTTTT.

The J gene is TRBJ2-3, the V gene TRBV18; 8 nucleotides match TRBD2. Losses at the gene ends were 3 bases for V and 14 bases for J; bases not matched to a gene: 4. The CDR3 covers 11 residues. CDR1 KGHSH and CDR2 LQKENI come from the germline V gene. CDR3 nucleotide sequence: TGTGCCAGCTCACCGAGCGGACTAGCGTATTTT. Amino acids: CASSPSGLAYF.

The chain joins TRBV14 to TRBJ2-2; D gene ambiguous. Per the germline V gene, CDR1 is SGHDN and CDR2 is FVKESK. The CDR3 runs 13 residues. V was pared by 2 bases and J by 1 base, with 2 bases between. The CDR3 is CASSQLNTGELFF. The CDR3, as DNA: TGTGCCAGCAGCCAACTGAACACCGGGGAGCTGTTTTTT. The full variable domain, rest sourced from reference TRBV14 and TRBJ2-2, is EAGVTQFPSHSVIEKGQTVTLRCDPISGHDNLYWYRRVMGKEIKFLLHFVKESKQDESGMPNNRFLAERTGGTYSTLKVQPAELEDSGVYFCASSQLNTGELFFGEGSRLTVL.

The J gene is TRBJ2-2, the V gene TRBV29-1; D is possibly TRBD1 (6 bases). V lost 7 bases and J lost 0, with 9 bases in between. Looked up from germline, CDR1 is SQVTM and CDR2 is ANQGSEA. This CDR3 spans 13 amino acids. DNA of the CDR3: TGCAGCGGGGGACATACGAACACCGGGGAGCTGTTTTTT. It encodes CSGGHTNTGELFF.

Remarks on this clone: The same CDR3 also results from other DNA sequences found in this sample. The chain links TRBV7-2 to TRBJ1-5, with 8 positions matching TRBD1. This CDR3 is built from 14 residues. Germline CDR1 SGHTA, CDR2 FQGNSA. With V trimmed by 1 base and J by 7 bases, 3 bases remained unmatched. The CDR3 region has the DNA TGTGCCAGCAGCTTAGGCGGACAGGGCCAGCCCCAGCATTTT. Its translation is CASSLGGQGQPQHF.

The J gene is TRBJ2-1, the V gene TRBV9; D gene ambiguous. The CDR3 length is 14 residues. Trimming took off 4 bases at V and 9 bases at J, with 17 bases between the two ends. Germline CDR1 SGDLS, CDR2 YYNGEE. CDR3 sequence: CASSPRQASGEQFF. CDR3 coding DNA: TGTGCCAGCAGCCCCCGCCAGGCGTCCGGTGAGCAGTTCTTC.

The chain links TRBV5-1 to TRBJ2-7; D gene ambiguous. Between the trimmed V and J ends, which lost 1 base and 7 bases, there was a span of 15 bases. Germline CDR1 reads SGHRS; CDR2 reads YFSETQ. This CDR3 has 14 residues. The CDR3 coding sequence is TGCGCCAGCAGCTTGCCCCCAAACGAGAAGGAGCAGTACTTC. Protein: CASSLPPNEKEQYF.

The V gene is TRBV6-2 or TRBV6-3, the J gene TRBJ2-1; 9 bases are a match to TRBD1. Germline loops: CDR1 MNHEY, CDR2 SVGEGT. With 2 bases clipped from V and 8 bases from J, the junction kept 10 bases outside the gene matches. This CDR3 comprises 16 residues. The CDR3 DNA follows: TGTGCCAGCAGTTACCCTGGAACAGGGGGCCGGGATGAGCAGTTCTTC. It yields the protein CASSYPGTGGRDEQFF.

The chain has TRBV5-1 and TRBJ2-1; 10 nucleotides align to TRBD2. The germline gives CDR1 SGHRS, CDR2 YFSETQ. Losses at the gene ends were 0 bases for V and 9 bases for J; bases not matched to a gene: 3. CDR3 length: 14 residues. The CDR3 region is CASSLEVAGGEQFF. CDR3 bases: TGCGCCAGCAGCTTGGAGGTAGCGGGAGGTGAGCAGTTCTTC.

The gene calls are TRBV10-3 and TRBJ2-1; TRBD2 matches at 7 bases. From germline, CDR1 is ENHRY and CDR2 SYGVKD. V dropped 0 bases and J dropped 7; count of bases not matched to a gene: 9. The CDR3 sequence is 16 residues long. CDR3 region: CAISESGGVRSNEQFF. CDR3 in DNA: TGTGCCATCAGTGAGTCGGGGGGGGTGCGTAGTAATGAGCAGTTCTTC.

CDR3 in DNA: TGTGCCAGCAGTTACAAGAGACAGAACACCGGGGAGCTGTTTTTT. This sequence encodes CASSYKRQNTGELFF. The V and J genes are TRBV6-7 and TRBJ2-2; D not certain. TRBV6-7 is flagged as an ORF with uncertain function. With 2 bases removed from V and 1 base from J, the gap between germline ends came to 8 bases. This CDR3 contains 15 residues.

The genes are TRBV28 and TRBJ1-4; a weak D match, TRBD1 (6 bases). The CDR3 loop spans 13 amino acids. Germline-derived CDR1 and CDR2 are MDHEN and SYDVKM. Trimming removed 11 bases at V and 4 bases at J, with 14 bases between. The CDR3 DNA sequence: TGTGCCGGGAAGGACAGTTTTAATGAAAAACTGTTTTTT. Translated, it gives CAGKDSFNEKLFF.

The V call is TRBV19, the J call TRBJ1-3, with 9 bases that match TRBD1. There are 14 residues in the CDR3. CDR1 and CDR2 (germline): LNHDA, SQIVND (reference sequence). Trimming at V came to 7 bases and at J to 8 bases, leaving 9 bases not matched to a gene. The CDR3 here is CASTLGQGIYTIYF. CDR3 coding DNA: TGTGCCAGTACCCTGGGACAGGGAATATACACCATATATTTT.

The V and J genes are TRBV28 and TRBJ2-7, with TRBD2 identical over 9 bases. Germline V gene data show CDR1 as MDHEN and CDR2 as SYDVKM. This CDR3 spans 15 amino acids. V dropped 5 bases and J dropped 3; count of bases not matched to a gene: 8. The CDR3 spells CASSRTGTSYYEQYF. CDR3 in DNA: TGTGCCAGCAGTCGTACCGGGACTAGCTACTACGAGCAGTACTTC.

This chain uses TRBV12-2 with TRBJ2-5; TRBD2, the table's D call, was not compared with the DNA. TRBV12-2 is a documented pseudogene. The CDR3 has 18 amino acids. In DNA, the CDR3 is TGTGCAAGTCGCTTAGGCCCCTCGCGGGGGAGCAGTGGGGAGACCCAGTACTTC. It codes for CASRLGPSRGSSGETQYF.

The rearrangement links TRBV6-5 to TRBJ2-4, with no clear D. Trimming stripped 3 bases from V and 8 bases from J, with 11 bases between. The CDR3 is 13 residues long. Per germline, CDR1 MNHEY and CDR2 SVGAGI. In nucleotides, the CDR3 is TGTGCCAGCAGTTATAGCAAATTGGACATTCAGTACTTC. It encodes CASSYSKLDIQYF.

Many counts were recorded for this clone. The rearrangement uses TRBV28 and TRBJ2-2; 12 nucleotides align to TRBD2. The germline V gene encodes CDR1 MDHEN and CDR2 SYDVKM. CDR3 size: 16 residues. V was pared by 6 bases and J by 3 bases, with 5 bases of the junction left unmatched. For the CDR3, the DNA is TGTGCCAGCAGGTCTAGCGGGAGGGGAGACACCGGGGAGCTGTTTTTT. Encoded protein: CASRSSGRGDTGELFF.